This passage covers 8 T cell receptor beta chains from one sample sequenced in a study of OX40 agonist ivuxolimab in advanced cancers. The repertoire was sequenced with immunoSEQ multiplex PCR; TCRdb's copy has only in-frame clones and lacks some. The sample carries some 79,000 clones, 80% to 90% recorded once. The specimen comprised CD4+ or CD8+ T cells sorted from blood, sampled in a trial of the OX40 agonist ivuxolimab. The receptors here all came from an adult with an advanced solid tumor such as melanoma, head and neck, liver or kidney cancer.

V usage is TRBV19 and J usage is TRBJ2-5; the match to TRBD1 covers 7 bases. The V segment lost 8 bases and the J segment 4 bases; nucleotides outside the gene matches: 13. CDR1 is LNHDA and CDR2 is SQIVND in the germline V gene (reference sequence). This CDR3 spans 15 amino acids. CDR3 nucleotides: TGTGCCAGTCGGGACAGAAGGGCCCCAGGAGAGACCCAGTACTTC. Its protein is CASRDRRAPGETQYF.

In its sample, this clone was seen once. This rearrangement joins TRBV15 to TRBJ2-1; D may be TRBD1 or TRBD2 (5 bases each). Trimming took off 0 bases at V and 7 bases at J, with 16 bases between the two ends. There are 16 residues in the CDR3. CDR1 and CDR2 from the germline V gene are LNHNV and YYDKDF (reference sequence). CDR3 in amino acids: CATSRDGTPGSNEQFF. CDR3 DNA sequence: TGTGCCACCAGCAGAGATGGGACCCCCGGTTCTAATGAGCAGTTCTTC.

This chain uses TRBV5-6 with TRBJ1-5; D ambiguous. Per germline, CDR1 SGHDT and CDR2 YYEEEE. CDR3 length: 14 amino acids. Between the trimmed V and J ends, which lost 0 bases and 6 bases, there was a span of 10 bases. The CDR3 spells CASSLGGRGQPQHF. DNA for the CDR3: TGTGCCAGCAGCTTGGGAGGGCGCGGTCAGCCCCAGCATTTT.

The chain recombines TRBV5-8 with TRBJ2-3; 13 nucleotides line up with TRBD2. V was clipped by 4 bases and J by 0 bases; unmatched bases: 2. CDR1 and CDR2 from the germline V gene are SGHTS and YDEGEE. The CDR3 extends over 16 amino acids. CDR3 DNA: TGTGCCAGCAGCGTGGGACTAGCGGGAAGCACAGATACGCAGTATTTT. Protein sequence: CASSVGLAGSTDTQYF.

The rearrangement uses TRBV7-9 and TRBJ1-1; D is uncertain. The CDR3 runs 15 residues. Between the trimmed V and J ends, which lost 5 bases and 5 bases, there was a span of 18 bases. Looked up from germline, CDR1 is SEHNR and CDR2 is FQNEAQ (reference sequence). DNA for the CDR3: TGTGCCAGCAGCGATAGACGGGGTACCGTGACTGAAGCTTTCTTT. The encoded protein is CASSDRRGTVTEAFF. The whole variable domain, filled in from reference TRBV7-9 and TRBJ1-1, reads DTGVSQNPRHKITKRGQNVTFRCDPISEHNRLYWYRQTLGQGPEFLTYFQNEAQLEKSRLLSDRFSAERPKGSFSTLEIQRTEQGDSAMYLCASSDRRGTVTEAFFGQGTRLTVV.

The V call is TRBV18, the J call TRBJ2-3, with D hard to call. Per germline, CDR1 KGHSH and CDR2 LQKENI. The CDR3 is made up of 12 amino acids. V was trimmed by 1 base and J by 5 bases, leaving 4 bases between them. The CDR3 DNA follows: TGTGCCAGCTCACCACGTCGAGATACGCAGTATTTT. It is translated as CASSPRRDTQYF.

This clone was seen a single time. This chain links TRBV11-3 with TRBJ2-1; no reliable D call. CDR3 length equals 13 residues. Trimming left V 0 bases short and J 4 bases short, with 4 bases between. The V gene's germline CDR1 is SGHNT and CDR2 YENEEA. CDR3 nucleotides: TGTGCCAGCAGCTTAGATCGTTACAATGAGCAGTTCTTC. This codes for CASSLDRYNEQFF.

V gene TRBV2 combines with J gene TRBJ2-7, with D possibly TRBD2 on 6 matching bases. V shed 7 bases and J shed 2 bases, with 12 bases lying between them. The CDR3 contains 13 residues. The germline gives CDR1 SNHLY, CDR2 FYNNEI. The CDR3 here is CASIGGLAYEQYF. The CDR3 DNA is TGTGCCAGCATTGGAGGGTTGGCCTACGAGCAGTACTTC. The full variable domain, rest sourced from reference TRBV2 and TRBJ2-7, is EPEVTQTPSHQVTQMGQEVILRCVPISNHLYFYWYRQILGQKVEFLVSFYNNEISEKSEIFDDQFSVERPDGSNFTLKIRSTKLEDSAMYFCASIGGLAYEQYFGPGTRLTVT.